The sample holds a few counts of the clone carrying this T cell receptor (beta chain). What it binds is unknown. The data are from a study of metastatic and nonmetastatic thyroid tumors. Study-wide context: Peripheral blood and tumor or nodule samples from malignant and benign thyroid patients were compared.

No treatment had been given to any patient before thyroid surgery. Study-level results: Relative to benign nodules, malignant thyroid tumors were reportedly characterized by significantly elevated TCR beta diversity in blood and tumor.

In the study's own analysis: A classifier of distant metastasis in papillary thyroid cancer was built from CDR3 differences (across clinicopathological groups). TCRdb re-clonotyped the PCR reads through MiXCR. TCRdb, rather than the study authors, made the V and J calls. The sample lists 30,000 to 40,000 clones, 33% seen once, with approximately 16% in the top ten. This TCR was recovered from a female donor with papillary thyroid cancer or a benign thyroid nodule (not recorded which). Some clones in this sample may be carry-over from other donors' samples. Specimen: tumor tissue.

CDR3 DNA sequence: TGTGCCAGCAGTGAAGTCGGGGTACCTCACTACACCTTC. Its protein product is CASSEVGVPHYTF. The chain has TRBV6-1 and TRBJ1-2, with no clear D. Germline V lookup: CDR1 MNHNS, CDR2 SASEGT. The CDR3 is made up of 13 amino acids. V lost 1 base to trimming and J lost 10 bases, with 13 bases between them.